This T cell receptor beta chain stems from a study of response to subunit inactivated influenza vaccine. For this clonotype: Its cognate antigen is unknown.

Germline CDR1 is SGHTA and CDR2 is FQGNSA. This CDR3 contains 15 residues. V shed 3 bases, J shed 2 bases, and the junction held 3 bases outside the gene matches. TCRdb reanalysed the RT-PCR reads using MiXCR and keeps one entry per CDR3 protein. The sample yields 540,000 or so distinct CDR3 sequences, 10% to 15% seen once. Points from the study as a whole: T cells newly recruited by each seasonal influenza vaccination are few, the authors suggested.

The chain uses TRBV7-2 and TRBJ2-2, with 7 bases lining up with TRBD1. The receptor comes from a man aged 50 to 60 who received an inactivated influenza vaccine. The source material was PBMCs from blood, sampled roughly 45 days after vaccination. For the CDR3, the DNA is TGTGCCAGCAGCTTTAACAGGGGTAACACCGGGGAGCTGTTTTTT. Its translation is CASSFNRGNTGELFF.